This record covers a single T cell receptor beta chain. The data stem from a study of tumor-infiltrating lymphocytes in localized non-small cell lung cancer. There are 14 residues in the CDR3. The V and J ends lost 0 bases and 4 bases, in that order; junction bases with no gene match: 3. CDR1 SGHRS and CDR2 YFSETQ come from the germline V gene. Using immunoSEQ multiplex PCR, the repertoire was profiled, and TCRdb retains in-frame clones only, with some absent. This sample has 15,000 to 20,000 clones, with 70% to 75% found just once. The chain employs TRBV5-1 and TRBJ2-7, with TRBD1 matching over 8 bases. The TCR sequence derives from a human donor with non-small cell lung cancer. Material: lung tumor tissue. The CDR3 here is CASSLVQGGYEQYF. CDR3 in DNA: TGCGCCAGCAGCTTGGTACAGGGGGGTTACGAGCAGTACTTC.